Below, 28 T cell receptor beta chains from the same sample are listed, as sequenced in a study of CD8 T cells in Susac syndrome. The RNA input was roughly 0.45 to 1 ug, and it was reverse transcribed with random hexamers. TCRdb redid the calling of the immunoSEQ multiplex PCR reads with MiXCR, one entry per CDR3 protein. The sample yields about 240,000 distinct CDR3 sequences, 90% to 97% seen once. The specimen was CD4+ T cells from PBMCs. The origin of the receptors is a human donor with Susac syndrome.

The chain carries TRBV6-6 and TRBJ1-1; tentatively, D is TRBD1 (5 bases). Germline CDR1 and CDR2: MNHNY and SVGAGI (reference sequence). CDR3 length equals 14 residues. Trimming pared 6 bases from V and 8 bases from J, leaving 19 bases between. Here the CDR3 DNA reads TGTGCCAGCAGGAACCCGGGGGACGGGTCAGAAGCTTTCTTT. It is translated as CASRNPGDGSEAFF.

V and J are TRBV27 and TRBJ2-1, with D perhaps matching TRBD2 (6 bases). CDR1 MNHEY and CDR2 SMNVEV come from the germline V gene (reference sequence). The V end lost 0 bases, the J end lost 5 bases, and 14 bases lay between the germline ends. The CDR3 has 16 amino acids. This CDR3 reads CASSLSRGQGHNEQFF. In DNA, the CDR3 is TGTGCCAGCAGTTTATCGCGGGGTCAGGGTCACAATGAGCAGTTCTTC.

The chain employs TRBV29-1 and TRBJ1-2; D is undetermined. Per germline, CDR1 SQVTM and CDR2 ANQGSEA. V lost 6 bases and J lost 0, with 8 bases in between. The CDR3 covers 12 residues. The CDR3 nucleotides are TGCAGCGTCGTACTTGCTAACTATGGCTACACCTTC. Translating it yields CSVVLANYGYTF.

This clonotype was observed once. The rearrangement links TRBV7-3 to TRBJ2-3, with D tentatively TRBD2 (6 bases). From germline, CDR1 is SGHTA and CDR2 FQGTGA. CDR3 length: 14 residues. V gave up 2 bases and J gave up 2 bases, with 8 bases separating them. Here the CDR3 DNA reads TGTGCCAGCAGCTTAGCGGACTACACAGATACGCAGTATTTT. Residues: CASSLADYTDTQYF. Based on the CDR3 plus reference TRBV7-3 and TRBJ2-3, the full variable domain is GAGVSQTPSNKVTEKGKYVELRCDPISGHTALYWYRQSLGQGPEFLIYFQGTGAADDSGLPNDRFFAVRPEGSVSTLKIQRTERGDSAVYLCASSLADYTDTQYFGPGTRLTVL.

The chain recombines TRBV7-2 with TRBJ1-1, with D perhaps TRBD1 (6 bases). V shed 6 bases and J shed 0 bases, with 14 bases lying between them. The CDR3 contains 15 residues. The germline CDR1 and CDR2 sequences are SGHTA and FQGNSA. Here the CDR3 DNA reads TGTGCCAGCAGGCAACCGGGACACTTGAACACTGAAGCTTTCTTT. The encoded protein is CASRQPGHLNTEAFF.

The CDR3 is CASSVAARPEYNEQFF. The DNA for the CDR3 is TGTGCCAGCAGCGTTGCGGCCAGGCCCGAATACAATGAGCAGTTCTTC. The chain uses TRBV9 and TRBJ2-1, with D hard to call. The CDR3 totals 16 residues. Trimming removed 2 bases from V and 4 bases from J, with 16 bases in between. Germline V lookup: CDR1 SGDLS, CDR2 YYNGEE.

V gene TRBV5-1 combines with J gene TRBJ2-3, with D tentatively TRBD2 (5 bases). In germline, CDR1 is SGHRS, CDR2 YFSETQ. V lost 0 bases to trimming and J lost 2 bases, with 10 bases between them. This CDR3 region has 15 residues. Here the CDR3 DNA reads TGCGCCAGCAGCTTGGCCGGACTTCTCACAGATACGCAGTATTTT. Translated, it gives CASSLAGLLTDTQYF.

The chain is built from TRBV29-1 and TRBJ2-5; 9 bases are shared with TRBD1. CDR1 is SQVTM, CDR2 ANQGSEA, per germline. After removal of 5 bases from V and 7 bases from J, the junction contained 11 bases not matched to a gene. This CDR3 has 14 amino acids. The CDR3 nucleotides read TGCAGCGTTAACCGGGACAGGGTTAAAGTGACCCAGTACTTC. Encoded protein: CSVNRDRVKVTQYF.

The V and J genes are TRBV9 and TRBJ2-1; no firm D call. V was pared by 0 bases and J by 10 bases, with 8 bases between. From germline, CDR1 is SGDLS and CDR2 YYNGEE. CDR3 length equals 12 residues. The CDR3 bases are TGTGCCAGCAGCGTAGAGTCGCGGGAGCAGTTCTTC. It translates to CASSVESREQFF.

The V gene is TRBV27, the J gene TRBJ2-5; maybe TRBD1 (6 bases). The V and J ends lost 5 bases and 10 bases respectively, with 17 bases between them. Per germline, CDR1 MNHEY and CDR2 SMNVEV (reference sequence). CDR3 size: 13 residues. CDR3 DNA: TGTGCCAGCAGTCCGAAGGGGCCAGGGGACCAGTACTTC. It codes for CASSPKGPGDQYF.

The chain combines TRBV20-1 with TRBJ2-7; D is perhaps TRBD2 (5 bases). Per germline, CDR1 DFQATT and CDR2 SNEGSKA (reference sequence). The germline V and J ends were trimmed by 5 bases and 3 bases, with 14 bases remaining between them. The CDR3 is 13 residues long. In nucleotides, the CDR3 is TGCAGTGCTTTACCGGGGAAGAACTACGAGCAGTACTTC. Its translation is CSALPGKNYEQYF.

Only one count was recorded for this clonotype. This chain connects TRBV29-1 to TRBJ1-5; no reliable D call. Germline-derived CDR1 and CDR2 are SQVTM and ANQGSEA. CDR3 length: 12 amino acids. Trimming removed 7 bases at V and 5 bases at J, with 12 bases between. The CDR3 region has the DNA TGCAGCGCCCGTAAGGGTGATCAGCCCCAGCATTTT. Translated: CSARKGDQPQHF. The full variable domain, in which reference TRBV29-1 and TRBJ1-5 provide the parts outside the CDR3, is SAVISQKPSRDICQRGTSLTIQCQVDSQVTMMFWYRQQPGQSLTLIATANQGSEATYESGFVIDKFPISRPNLTFSTLTVSNMSPEDSSIYLCSARKGDQPQHFGDGTRLSIL.

This clonotype was recorded once. The chain carries TRBV30 and TRBJ1-2, with 9 nucleotides matching TRBD1. Germline CDR1 reads GTSNPN; CDR2 reads SVGIG (reference sequence). V was clipped by 4 bases and J by 5 bases; unmatched bases: 17. CDR3 length: 17 amino acids. This chain's CDR3 is CAWISELDRGRLYGYTF. The DNA of the CDR3 is TGTGCCTGGATAAGCGAGCTGGACAGGGGCCGACTTTATGGCTACACCTTC.

The chain recombines TRBV6-1 with TRBJ1-2; D remains unclear. The CDR3 has 14 residues. Deletions cut 8 bases from V and 7 bases from J, with 20 bases between. Germline assignment: CDR1 MNHNS and CDR2 SASEGT. CDR3 amino acids: CASALGGGDGGYTF. DNA for the CDR3: TGTGCCAGCGCCCTTGGCGGTGGGGATGGTGGCTACACCTTC.

The chain uses TRBV3-1 and TRBJ1-1; a possible D gene is TRBD1 (6 bases). The CDR3 is 13 residues long. Trimming took 1 base from V and 8 from J, leaving 11 bases between them. Germline-derived CDR1 and CDR2 are LGHDT and YNNKEL (reference sequence). In DNA, the CDR3 is TGTGCCAGCAGCCAAGCTTCCGGGACAGAAGCTTTCTTT. Translating it yields CASSQASGTEAFF.

This chain connects TRBV24-1 to TRBJ2-1; D may be TRBD1 or TRBD2 (6 bases each). CDR3 size: 18 residues. In germline, CDR1 is KGHDR, CDR2 SFDVKD. Trimming took 2 bases from V and 4 from J, leaving 20 bases between them. In DNA, the CDR3 is TGTGCCACCAGTGATTCGGGGGCCGACCGCACACCTTACAATGAGCAGTTCTTC. Translation: CATSDSGADRTPYNEQFF.

The chain combines TRBV9 with TRBJ1-1; D ambiguous. CDR1 and CDR2 from the germline V gene are SGDLS and YYNGEE. This CDR3 is 14 amino acids long. Trimming stripped 0 bases from V and 6 bases from J, with 12 bases between. The CDR3 DNA reads as TGTGCCAGCAGCGTAGGGTTCAGTGATGCTGAAGCTTTCTTT. Translation gives CASSVGFSDAEAFF.

This clonotype was seen more than once but under ten times. The chain has TRBV6-5 and TRBJ1-1; unclear D gene. Trimming cost V 5 bases and J 3 bases, with 7 bases left between them. There are 12 residues in the CDR3. The germline V gene encodes CDR1 MNHEY and CDR2 SVGAGI. The CDR3 region has the DNA TGTGCCAGCAGTCGTGGGGACACTGAAGCTTTCTTT. It is translated as CASSRGDTEAFF.

V gene TRBV12-3 or TRBV12-4 combines with J gene TRBJ2-6; D could derive from TRBD1 or TRBD2 (5 bases each). There are 16 residues in the CDR3. Trimming stripped 3 bases from V and 4 bases from J, with 13 bases between. The CDR3 is CASSLSGTPGANVLTF. The CDR3 coding sequence is TGTGCCAGCAGTTTGTCGGGGACCCCCGGGGCCAACGTCCTGACTTTC.

The chain recombines TRBV25-1 with TRBJ1-5, with D maybe TRBD1 (5 bases). The V and J ends lost 6 bases and 7 bases respectively, with 10 bases between them. CDR1 and CDR2 (germline): MGHDK, SYGVNS. The CDR3 loop spans 12 amino acids. CDR3 amino acids: CASSQGRQPQHF. The CDR3 DNA follows: TGTGCCAGCAGCCAGGGTAGGCAGCCCCAGCATTTT.

The chain joins TRBV3-1 to TRBJ2-1; tentatively, D is TRBD2 (6 bases). This CDR3 is built from 16 residues. From germline, CDR1 is LGHDT and CDR2 YNNKEL (reference sequence). The V end lost 5 bases, the J end lost 12 bases, and 26 bases lay between the germline ends. The CDR3 reads CASSSNHNTRYGGQFF. DNA of the CDR3: TGTGCCAGCAGCTCAAACCATAACACTCGCTACGGGGGGCAGTTCTTC.

This clonotype was seen only a few times. The gene calls are TRBV12-3 or TRBV12-4 and TRBJ1-2; 7 bases map to TRBD1. With V trimmed by 5 bases and J by 8 bases, 8 bases remained unmatched. The CDR3 is 13 residues long. The CDR3 protein is CASSTQTGRGYTF. The DNA of the CDR3 is TGTGCCAGCAGTACCCAGACAGGGCGCGGCTACACCTTC.

The chain uses TRBV30 and TRBJ1-3, with a possible D match to TRBD1 (5 bases). This CDR3 is built from 17 residues. Germline lookup yields CDR1 GTSNPN and CDR2 SVGIG (reference sequence). V gave up 4 bases and J gave up 2 bases, with 21 bases separating them. DNA of the CDR3: TGTGCCTGGACTATCTCCAGGGAAGGGCTCCCTGGAAACACCATATATTTT. This gives the protein CAWTISREGLPGNTIYF.

V is TRBV2 and J is TRBJ1-5; no reliable D call. The germline V and J ends were trimmed by 7 bases and 9 bases, with 19 bases remaining between them. CDR3 length: 14 amino acids. Germline V gene data show CDR1 as SNHLY and CDR2 as FYNNEI. CDR3 amino acids: CASTPVGLGMPQHF. In DNA, the CDR3 is TGTGCCAGCACCCCGGTCGGGTTAGGGATGCCCCAGCATTTT.

This clonotype has just one count. The conserved final phenylalanine or tryptophan is absent from the CDR3, which likely points to a read error. The V call is TRBV29-1, the J call TRBJ2-5, with TRBD1 identical over 8 bases. This CDR3 spans 13 amino acids. V dropped 6 bases and J dropped 4; count of bases not matched to a gene: 7. CDR1 and CDR2 (germline): SQVTM, ANQGSEA. CDR3: CSVGGTGGETQYS. CDR3 DNA: TGCAGCGTCGGGGGTACAGGGGGAGAGACCCAGTACTCC.

The rearrangement joins TRBV27 to TRBJ1-5; 7 bases align to TRBD1. The V segment lost 4 bases and the J segment 4 bases; nucleotides outside the gene matches: 4. Germline loops: CDR1 MNHEY, CDR2 SMNVEV (reference sequence). The CDR3 loop spans 14 amino acids. The CDR3 is CASSYVQGNQPQHF. In nucleotides, the CDR3 is TGTGCCAGCAGTTACGTACAGGGGAATCAGCCCCAGCATTTT.

The chain is built from TRBV20-1 and TRBJ1-5; tentative D call: TRBD1 (6 bases). The CDR3 runs to 14 residues. The V and J ends lost 4 bases and 2 bases respectively, with 12 bases between them. Per germline, CDR1 DFQATT and CDR2 SNEGSKA (reference sequence). The CDR3 protein is CSAMRGEGNQPQHF. DNA for the CDR3: TGCAGTGCTATGAGGGGGGAGGGCAATCAGCCCCAGCATTTT.

Here the CDR3 reads CASSSSKEAFF. The CDR3 DNA reads TGTGCCAGCAGTTCCTCGAAAGAAGCTTTCTTT. The chain has TRBV28 and TRBJ1-1; no firm D call. The germline V gene has CDR1 MDHEN and CDR2 SYDVKM. The germline V and J ends were trimmed by 4 bases and 8 bases, with 8 bases remaining between them. The CDR3 consists of 11 residues. The full variable domain, its missing parts supplied by reference TRBV28 and TRBJ1-1, is DVKVTQSSRYLVKRTGEKVFLECVQDMDHENMFWYRQDPGLGLRLIYFSYDVKMKEKGDIPEGYSVSREKKERFSLILESASTNQTSMYLCASSSSKEAFFGQGTRLTVV.